This TCR beta chain is drawn from a study of blood T cell repertoires in COVID-19. Background on the study: Whether acute or convalescent, the COVID-19 samples came from the United States, Italy and Spain. The analysed material was cDNA or gDNA that came from T cells, B-cell-depleted T cells, or PBMCs.

Per germline, CDR1 SGHTS and CDR2 YDEGEE. The CDR3 contains 17 residues. V lost 0 bases and J 2 bases, leaving 16 bases between the germline ends. Under the authors' procedure: Amplification of reference gene primers was used by the study to estimate nucleated cell counts. Profiled with immunoSEQ multiplex PCR; TCRdb holds only in-frame clones, not every one. The DNA gave D and trimming, while V, J and clone size come from that table. This sample has fewer than 250,000 clones, with around 80% found just once. The clonotype originates from a human donor in a cohort sampled during active COVID-19. Sequencing used peripheral blood. V and J are TRBV5-8 and TRBJ2-3, with a tentative D call TRBD2 (6 bases). This CDR3 reads CASSLAGTSTPTDTQYF. In DNA form, the CDR3 reads TGTGCCAGCAGCTTGGCCGGGACTTCGACCCCCACAGATACGCAGTATTTT.